The present entry profiles one T cell receptor (beta chain) with its context. As yet, its antigen is unknown. The CDR3 runs 15 residues. Germline lookup yields CDR1 SQVTM and CDR2 ANQGSEA. The germline V and J ends were trimmed by 6 bases and 0 bases, with 14 bases remaining between them. Assay: immunoSEQ multiplex PCR; the TCRdb copy retains only in-frame clones and omits some. The profile shows roughly 140,000 clones, about 93% of them singletons. The data are from a study of T cell responses to AZD1222 COVID-19 vaccine. General study results and limits: Only after the peak T cell response were repertoires sampled. Donor demographics were predominantly white British with a female majority; clonal diversity may be underestimated.

The clonotype comes from an adult in good health. The chain has TRBV29-1 and TRBJ1-4, with D perhaps TRBD1 (5 bases). The sample was peripheral blood, taken on day 0 of MenACWY control vaccination. DNA for the CDR3: TGCAGCGTCCGTCGGGACGGAGCAACTAATGAAAAACTGTTTTTT. Translated, it gives CSVRRDGATNEKLFF. The full variable domain, with the rest looked up from reference TRBV29-1 and TRBJ1-4, is SAVISQKPSRDICQRGTSLTIQCQVDSQVTMMFWYRQQPGQSLTLIATANQGSEATYESGFVIDKFPISRPNLTFSTLTVSNMSPEDSSIYLCSVRRDGATNEKLFFGSGTQLSVL.